Below, 26 T cell receptor beta chains from the same sample are listed, as sequenced in a study of T cell repertoires in cytomegalovirus infection. These receptors have no identified antigens. TCRdb redid the calling of the reads with MiXCR, one entry per CDR3 protein. The sample has approximately 990,000 distinct CDR3 sequences, approximately 30% seen once. The starting material was cultured CD8+ T cells from PBMCs, obtained from culture after CMV antigen stimulation. The receptors derive from a human donor in good health (CMV status not recorded). Some clones in this sample may be carry-over from other donors' samples.

The CDR3 spells CAIRTLDGSGANVLTF. As DNA, the CDR3 is TGTGCCATCAGGACTCTAGACGGCTCTGGGGCCAACGTCCTGACTTTC. The gene calls are TRBV10-3 and TRBJ2-6, with unresolved D. V lost 6 bases, J lost 0 bases, and 12 bases lay in between. This CDR3 comprises 16 residues. Per germline, CDR1 ENHRY and CDR2 SYGVKD.

This clonotype was recorded a few times. The chain joins TRBV4-3 to TRBJ2-2; 7 positions match TRBD1. V trimming: 3 bases; J trimming: 2 bases; junction bases outside the gene matches: 3. The CDR3 is 15 residues long. Germline CDR1 is LGHNA and CDR2 is YSLEER. The CDR3 nucleotides are TGCGCCAGCAGCCATTGGGACAGAAACACCGGGGAGCTGTTTTTT. Residues: CASSHWDRNTGELFF.

This clonotype was counted only a few times. The chain joins TRBV7-2 to TRBJ1-3; a possible D gene is TRBD1 (6 bases). The V end was cut by 6 bases, the J end by 0 bases, with 21 bases between. CDR1 SGHTA and CDR2 FQGNSA come from the germline V gene. This CDR3 has 18 residues. The CDR3, as DNA: TGTGCCAGCAGTCTAGGGGGGCCCCTTACTTTCTCTGGAAACACCATATATTTT. Its protein is CASSLGGPLTFSGNTIYF.

The chain carries TRBV20-1 and TRBJ1-1; D is unresolved. The CDR3 contains 16 residues. V was trimmed by 1 base and J by 2 bases, leaving 17 bases between them. Germline assignment: CDR1 DFQATT and CDR2 SNEGSKA (reference sequence). In DNA form, the CDR3 reads TGCAGTGCTAGAGTGGGTACGGGCACCTTCAACACTGAAGCTTTCTTT. It yields the protein CSARVGTGTFNTEAFF.

This clonotype was seen a handful of times. An end of the junction does not agree with germline; a read error may underlie this. The rearrangement uses TRBV7-9 and TRBJ1-5, with 11 nucleotides matching TRBD1. Germline assignment: CDR1 SEHNR and CDR2 FQNEAQ (reference sequence). This CDR3 spans 15 amino acids. CDR3 in DNA: TGTGCCAGCAGCTTAGGGACAGGGGGCAATGAGCCCCAGCATTTT. Its translation is CASSLGTGGNEPQHF.

This clonotype has a handful of counts. The chain joins TRBV11-2 to TRBJ2-3; D remains ambiguous. The ends were cut back, 0 bases at V and 11 bases at J, with 24 bases in the middle. The CDR3 has 17 amino acids. Germline lookup yields CDR1 SGHAT and CDR2 FQNNGV. The DNA for the CDR3 is TGTGCCAGCAGCTTAGATCAACCGACGACCTACCTGTGGGGGCAGTATTTT. This translates into CASSLDQPTTYLWGQYF.

This clonotype was seen many times. The V call is TRBV7-8, the J call TRBJ2-6; 11 bases align to TRBD2. J gave up 0 bases and V 1 base, and 5 bases lay outside the gene matches. The germline V gene has CDR1 SGHVS and CDR2 FQNEAQ. This CDR3 spans 19 amino acids. The chain's CDR3 is CASSLVPSGGNSGANVLTF. The CDR3 DNA reads as TGTGCCAGCAGCTTAGTTCCTAGCGGGGGGAACTCTGGGGCCAACGTCCTGACTTTC.

The chain joins TRBV27 to TRBJ2-6; D may be TRBD2 (5 bases). Germline V gene lookup returns CDR1 MNHEY and CDR2 SMNVEV (reference sequence). Trimming left V 7 bases short and J 1 base short, with 11 bases between. The CDR3 is made up of 15 amino acids. This CDR3 is CASKTSGSGANVLTF. In nucleotides, the CDR3 is TGTGCCAGCAAAACCAGCGGATCTGGGGCCAACGTCCTGACTTTC.

This rearrangement joins TRBV12-5 to TRBJ1-2; possibly TRBD1 for D (6 bases). The CDR3 covers 17 residues. Looked up from germline, CDR1 is LGHNT and CDR2 is FRNRAP. V lost 4 bases and J lost 0, with 18 bases in between. The CDR3 loop reads CASGWGQPPSSNYGYTF. Here the CDR3 DNA reads TGTGCTAGTGGTTGGGGGCAGCCTCCATCCTCTAACTATGGCTACACCTTC.

The rearrangement uses TRBV6-2 or TRBV6-3 and TRBJ2-7; no reliable D call. Trimming took 0 bases from V and 3 from J, leaving 9 bases between them. This CDR3 is built from 14 residues. The V gene's germline CDR1 is MNHEY and CDR2 SVGEGT. In nucleotides, the CDR3 is TGTGCCAGCAGTTACTCTCCAGGCTTCTACGAGCAGTACGTC. Translated: CASSYSPGFYEQYV.

This clonotype showed up many times. The chain couples TRBV7-9 to TRBJ2-7; 10 positions agree with TRBD1. J was trimmed by 3 bases and V by 5 bases; bases with no gene match: 7. CDR1 SEHNR and CDR2 FQNEAQ come from the germline V gene (reference sequence). This CDR3 has 15 amino acids. CDR3 loop: CASSHRDRGYYEQYF. For the CDR3, the DNA is TGTGCCAGCAGCCACCGGGACAGGGGTTACTACGAGCAGTACTTC.

The V gene is TRBV7-9, the J gene TRBJ2-1, with 11 positions matching TRBD2. The CDR3 spans 16 residues. V gave up 9 bases and J gave up 6 bases; unmatched junction bases: 13. Germline CDR1 is SEHNR and CDR2 is FQNEAQ (reference sequence). This CDR3 is CASSHPLAGGSNEQFF. CDR3 DNA sequence: TGTGCCAGTTCACACCCTTTAGCGGGGGGGTCCAATGAGCAGTTCTTC. Looking up the rest from reference TRBV7-9 and TRBJ2-1 gives the full variable domain: DTGVSQNPRHKITKRGQNVTFRCDPISEHNRLYWYRQTLGQGPEFLTYFQNEAQLEKSRLLSDRFSAERPKGSFSTLEIQRTEQGDSAMYLCASSHPLAGGSNEQFFGPGTRLTVL.

The chain is built from TRBV28 and TRBJ1-1, with unresolved D. Trimming left V 10 bases short and J 8 bases short, with 14 bases between. This CDR3 has 11 residues. CDR1 is MDHEN and CDR2 is SYDVKM in the germline V gene. CDR3 region: CATLTPGEAFF. In DNA form, the CDR3 reads TGTGCCACGCTCACTCCGGGGGAAGCTTTCTTT.

Only one count was recorded for this clonotype. The CDR3 sequence: CASSLGDRGHDQPQHF. CDR3 coding DNA: TGTGCCAGCAGTTTAGGTGACAGGGGACATGATCAGCCCCAGCATTTT. V and J are TRBV27 and TRBJ1-5; TRBD1 aligns across 8 bases. Germline V gene sequence: CDR1 MNHEY, CDR2 SMNVEV (reference sequence). J gave up 5 bases and V 2 bases, and 8 bases lay outside the gene matches. This CDR3 comprises 16 residues.

Remarks on this clonotype: A clone one base away is much larger, so this may be a read error. The V and J genes are TRBV7-2 and TRBJ1-6; 8 nucleotides agree with TRBD1. The CDR3 has 13 amino acids. In germline, CDR1 is SGHTA, CDR2 FQGNSA. CDR3 region: CDSSLTGGSPLHF. The CDR3 coding sequence is TGTGACAGCAGCTTAACAGGGGGATCACCCCTCCACTTT. The full variable domain, in which reference TRBV7-2 and TRBJ1-6 provide the parts outside the CDR3, is GAGVSQSPSNKVTEKGKDVELRCDPISGHTALYWYRQSLGQGLEFLIYFQGNSAPDKSGLPSDRFSAERTGGSVSTLTIQRTQQEDSAVYLCDSSLTGGSPLHFGNGTRLTVT.

J is TRBJ2-2 and V is TRBV7-6, with 7 bases that match TRBD1. The CDR3 has 16 residues. Germline lookup yields CDR1 SGHVS and CDR2 FNYEAQ. The junction had 6 bases not matched to a gene; V was cut back by 4 bases and J by 1 base. CDR3 loop: CASSSKTGRNTGELFF. The CDR3 bases are TGTGCCAGCAGCTCGAAGACAGGGAGGAACACCGGGGAGCTGTTTTTT.

The V call is TRBV7-2, the J call TRBJ2-7, with 10 bases aligning to TRBD2. V lost 1 base, J lost 2 bases, and 5 bases stayed unmatched. The CDR3 covers 16 residues. The germline gives CDR1 SGHTA, CDR2 FQGNSA. CDR3 nucleotide sequence: TGTGCCAGCAGCTTAGAAGGCCTAGCGGGGGCCTACGAGCAGTACTTC. This sequence encodes CASSLEGLAGAYEQYF.

The rearrangement uses TRBV27 and TRBJ1-1; 7 nucleotides agree with TRBD1. CDR3 size: 16 residues. CDR1 MNHEY and CDR2 SMNVEV come from the germline V gene (reference sequence). Unmatched junction bases numbered 9, after V lost 5 bases and J lost 0 bases. CDR3 region: CASSPGTAAMNTEAFF. DNA for the CDR3: TGTGCCAGCAGTCCAGGGACAGCGGCCATGAACACTGAAGCTTTCTTT.

The CDR3 sequence: CSVEAGVEAFF. The CDR3 coding sequence is TGCAGCGTTGAGGCAGGGGTTGAAGCTTTCTTT. V usage is TRBV29-1 and J usage is TRBJ1-1; weak D call: TRBD1 (6 bases). Germline lookup yields CDR1 SQVTM and CDR2 ANQGSEA. V was clipped by 3 bases and J by 7 bases, with 9 bases between them. This CDR3 is built from 11 residues.

This clonotype has a handful of counts. The J gene is TRBJ1-5, the V gene TRBV7-8, with D uncertain. The CDR3 length is 13 residues. Germline CDR1 and CDR2: SGHVS and FQNEAQ. Trimming removed 5 bases from V and 6 bases from J, with 11 bases in between. DNA for the CDR3: TGTGCCAGCAGCCCCGCCCCCGGTCAGCCCCAGCATTTT. Translation: CASSPAPGQPQHF.

The V and J genes are TRBV6-2 or TRBV6-3 and TRBJ2-5; D not certain. This CDR3 has 14 amino acids. Germline V gene lookup returns CDR1 MNHEY and CDR2 SVGEGT. V shed 7 bases and J shed 5 bases, with 17 bases lying between them. In DNA form, the CDR3 reads TGTGCCAGCACCTATGACTGGAGTTCGGAGACCCAGTACTTC. Its translation is CASTYDWSSETQYF.

The gene calls are TRBV5-1 and TRBJ2-2; unclear D gene. The CDR3 is 13 residues long. CDR1 is SGHRS and CDR2 is YFSETQ in the germline V gene. Trimming took off 0 bases at V and 8 bases at J, with 8 bases between the two ends. Here the CDR3 reads CASSLDWAGELFF. In DNA form, the CDR3 reads TGCGCCAGCAGCTTGGACTGGGCGGGGGAGCTGTTTTTT.

There are many counts of this clonotype. The V call is TRBV7-9, the J call TRBJ2-1; 8 nucleotides match TRBD2. The CDR3 has 15 residues. Germline V gene data show CDR1 as SEHNR and CDR2 as FQNEAQ (reference sequence). J was trimmed by 6 bases and V by 5 bases; bases with no gene match: 9. CDR3 residues: CASSDFPGLGNEQFF. The CDR3 region has the DNA TGTGCCAGCAGCGATTTCCCGGGACTAGGCAATGAGCAGTTCTTC.

Comment on this clonotype: A much larger clone is a single base away; this may be a read error. The CDR3 bases are TGTGCCAGCGGCGGGGACCTCACCTACACCTTC. It yields the protein CASGGDLTYTF. The rearrangement uses TRBV7-8 and TRBJ1-2; D is possibly TRBD1 (5 bases). V was shortened by 8 bases and J by 10 bases, with 14 bases between the two germline ends. Germline loops: CDR1 SGHVS, CDR2 FQNEAQ. CDR3 length: 11 amino acids.

The rearrangement joins TRBV7-2 to TRBJ1-5; D remains unclear. CDR1 and CDR2 from the germline V gene are SGHTA and FQGNSA. The CDR3 is 19 residues long. The V end was cut by 6 bases, the J end by 1 base, with 25 bases between. As DNA, the CDR3 is TGTGCCAGCAGTCCTTATTTGAGGGTAACGAAACGAAGCAATCAGCCCCAGCATTTT. Translated: CASSPYLRVTKRSNQPQHF.

The gene calls are TRBV3-1 and TRBJ2-1, with D hard to call. The germline CDR1 and CDR2 sequences are LGHDT and YNNKEL (reference sequence). The CDR3 is made up of 11 amino acids. Between the trimmed V and J ends, which lost 7 bases and 9 bases, there was a span of 10 bases. The DNA for the CDR3 is TGTGCCAGCATTGGAAATAGTGAGCAGTTCTTC. This encodes CASIGNSEQFF.